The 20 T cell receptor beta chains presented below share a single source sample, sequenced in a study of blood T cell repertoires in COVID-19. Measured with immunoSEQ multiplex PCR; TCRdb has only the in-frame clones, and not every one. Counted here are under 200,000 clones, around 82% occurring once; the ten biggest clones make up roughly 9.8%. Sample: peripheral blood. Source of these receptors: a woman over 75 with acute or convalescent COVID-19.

CDR3 amino acids: CASSPGGWEKLFF. The CDR3 nucleotides read TGTGCCAGCAGTCCAGGGGGCTGGGAAAAACTGTTTTTT. This chain joins TRBV27 and TRBJ1-4, with TRBD1 identical over 8 bases. This CDR3 region has 13 residues. CDR1 and CDR2 (germline): MNHEY, SMNVEV (reference sequence). Losses at the gene ends were 5 bases for V and 8 bases for J; bases not matched to a gene: 4.

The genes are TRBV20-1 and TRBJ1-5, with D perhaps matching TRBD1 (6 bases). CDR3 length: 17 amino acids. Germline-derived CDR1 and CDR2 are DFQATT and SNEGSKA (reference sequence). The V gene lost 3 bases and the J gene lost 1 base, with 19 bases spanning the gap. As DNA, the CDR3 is TGCAGTGCTAGTCCCATAGGGGGTAGGGAGAGCAATCAGCCCCAGCATTTT. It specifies CSASPIGGRESNQPQHF.

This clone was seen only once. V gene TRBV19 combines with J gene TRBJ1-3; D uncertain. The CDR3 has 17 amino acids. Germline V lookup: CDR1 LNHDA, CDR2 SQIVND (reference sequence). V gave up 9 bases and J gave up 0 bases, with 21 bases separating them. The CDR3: CASSPLAGTFSGNTIYF. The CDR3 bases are TGTGCCAGCTCACCCTTGGCAGGAACCTTCTCTGGAAACACCATATATTTT. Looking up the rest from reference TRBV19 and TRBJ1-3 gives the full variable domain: DGGITQSPKYLFRKEGQNVTLSCEQNLNHDAMYWYRQDPGQGLRLIYYSQIVNDFQKGDIAEGYSVSREKKESFPLTVTSAQKNPTAFYLCASSPLAGTFSGNTIYFGEGSWLTVV.

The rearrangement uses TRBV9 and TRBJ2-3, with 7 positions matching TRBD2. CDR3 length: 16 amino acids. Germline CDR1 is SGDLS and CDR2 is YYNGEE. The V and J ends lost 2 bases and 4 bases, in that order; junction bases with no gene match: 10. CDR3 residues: CASSVWTGGLSDTQYF. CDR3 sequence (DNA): TGTGCCAGCAGCGTCTGGACGGGGGGATTATCAGATACGCAGTATTTT.

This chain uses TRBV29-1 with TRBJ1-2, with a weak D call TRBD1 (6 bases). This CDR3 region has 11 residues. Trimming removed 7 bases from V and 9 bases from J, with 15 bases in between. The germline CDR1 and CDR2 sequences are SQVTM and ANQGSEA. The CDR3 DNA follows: TGCAGCGCCGATGGACAGAGTAGCTACACCTTC. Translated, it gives CSADGQSSYTF.

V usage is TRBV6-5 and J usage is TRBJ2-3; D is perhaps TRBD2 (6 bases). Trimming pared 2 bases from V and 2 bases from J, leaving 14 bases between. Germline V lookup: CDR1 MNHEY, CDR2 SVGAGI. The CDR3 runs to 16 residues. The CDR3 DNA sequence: TGTGCCAGCAGTTACGGGGCGGGGCTATCCACAGATACGCAGTATTTT. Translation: CASSYGAGLSTDTQYF.

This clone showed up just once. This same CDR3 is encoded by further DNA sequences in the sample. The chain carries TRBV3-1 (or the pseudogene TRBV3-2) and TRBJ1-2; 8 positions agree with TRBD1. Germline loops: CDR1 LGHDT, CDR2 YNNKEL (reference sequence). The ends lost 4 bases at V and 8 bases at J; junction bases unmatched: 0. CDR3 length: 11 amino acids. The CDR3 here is CASSPGGGYTF. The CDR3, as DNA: TGTGCCAGCAGCCCAGGGGGCGGCTACACCTTC.

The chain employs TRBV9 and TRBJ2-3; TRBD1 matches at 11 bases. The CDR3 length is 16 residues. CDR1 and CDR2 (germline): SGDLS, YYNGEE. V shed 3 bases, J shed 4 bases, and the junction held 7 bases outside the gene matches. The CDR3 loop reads CASSGWTGGIADTQYF. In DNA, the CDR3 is TGTGCCAGCAGCGGCTGGACAGGGGGCATCGCAGATACGCAGTATTTT.

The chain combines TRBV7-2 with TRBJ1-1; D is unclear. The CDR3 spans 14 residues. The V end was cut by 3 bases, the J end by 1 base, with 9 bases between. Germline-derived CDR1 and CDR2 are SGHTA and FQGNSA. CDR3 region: CASSFQYENTEAFF. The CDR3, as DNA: TGTGCCAGCAGCTTCCAGTACGAGAACACTGAAGCTTTCTTT.

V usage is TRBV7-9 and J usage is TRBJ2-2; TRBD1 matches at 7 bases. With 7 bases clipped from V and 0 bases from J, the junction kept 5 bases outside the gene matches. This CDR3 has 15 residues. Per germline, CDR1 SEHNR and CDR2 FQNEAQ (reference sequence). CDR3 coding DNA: TGTGCCAGCATCCCGACAGGGACGAACACCGGGGAGCTGTTTTTT. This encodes CASIPTGTNTGELFF.

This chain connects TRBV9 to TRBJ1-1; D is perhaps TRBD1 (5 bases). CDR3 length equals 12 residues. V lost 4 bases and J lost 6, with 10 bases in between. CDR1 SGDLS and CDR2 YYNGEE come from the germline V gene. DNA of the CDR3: TGTGCCAGCAGCTTAGACAGCTCTGAAGCTTTCTTT. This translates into CASSLDSSEAFF.

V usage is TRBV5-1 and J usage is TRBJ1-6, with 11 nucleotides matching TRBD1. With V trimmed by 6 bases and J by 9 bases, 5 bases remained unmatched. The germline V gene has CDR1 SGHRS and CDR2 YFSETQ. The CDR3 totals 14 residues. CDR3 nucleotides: TGCGCCAGCAATAGGGGACAGGGGGTTTCACCCCTCCACTTT. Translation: CASNRGQGVSPLHF.

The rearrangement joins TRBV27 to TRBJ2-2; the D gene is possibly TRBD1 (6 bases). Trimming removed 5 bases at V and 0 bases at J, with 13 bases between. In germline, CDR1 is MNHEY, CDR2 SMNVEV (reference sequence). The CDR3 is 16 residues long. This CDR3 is CASSPDRRSNTGELFF. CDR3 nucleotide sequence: TGTGCCAGCAGTCCCGACAGGAGATCGAACACCGGGGAGCTGTTTTTT.

CDR3 DNA: TGTGCCAGCAGCTTTGCCCCGGGACAGGGGGGCTATGGCTACACCTTC. It encodes CASSFAPGQGGYGYTF. The chain couples TRBV5-4 to TRBJ1-2; 11 nucleotides match TRBD1. CDR1 and CDR2 (germline): SGHNT, YYREEE (reference sequence). Losses at the gene ends were 2 bases for V and 4 bases for J; bases not matched to a gene: 7. This CDR3 comprises 16 residues.

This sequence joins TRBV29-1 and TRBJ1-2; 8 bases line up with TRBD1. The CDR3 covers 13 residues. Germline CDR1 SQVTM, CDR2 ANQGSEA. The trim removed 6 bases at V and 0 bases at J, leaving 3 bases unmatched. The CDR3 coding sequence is TGCAGCGTGGGACAGGCTACTAACTATGGCTACACCTTC. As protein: CSVGQATNYGYTF.

CDR3 sequence reads: CASSKGKQGAPLSSYEQYF. The CDR3 DNA sequence: TGTGCCAGCAGCAAAGGGAAACAGGGGGCTCCCCTCAGCTCCTACGAGCAGTACTTC. This sequence joins TRBV21-1 and TRBJ2-7; the D call of TRBD1 is as the table states it, not checked on the DNA. TRBV21-1 is labeled a pseudogene. The length of the CDR3 is 19 residues.

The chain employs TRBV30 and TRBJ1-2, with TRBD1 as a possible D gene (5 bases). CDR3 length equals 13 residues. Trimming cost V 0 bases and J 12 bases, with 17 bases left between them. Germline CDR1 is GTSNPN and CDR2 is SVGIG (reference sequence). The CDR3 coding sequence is TGTGCCTGGAGTGTGGGCAGGGCGGTAGCCCACACCTTC. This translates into CAWSVGRAVAHTF.

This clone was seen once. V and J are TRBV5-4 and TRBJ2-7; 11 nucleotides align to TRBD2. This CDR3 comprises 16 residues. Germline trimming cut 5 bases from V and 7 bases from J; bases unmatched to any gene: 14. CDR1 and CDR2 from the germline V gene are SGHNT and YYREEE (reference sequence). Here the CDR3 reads CASRDFGGPSGGEQYF. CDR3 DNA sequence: TGTGCCAGCAGAGACTTCGGCGGACCTAGCGGGGGGGAGCAGTACTTC.

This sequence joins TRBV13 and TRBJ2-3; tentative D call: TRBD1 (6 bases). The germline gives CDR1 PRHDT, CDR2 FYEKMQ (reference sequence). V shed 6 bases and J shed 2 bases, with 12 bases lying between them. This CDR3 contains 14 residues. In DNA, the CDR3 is TGTGCCAGCAGTCGGGGACACACCACAGATACGCAGTATTTT. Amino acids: CASSRGHTTDTQYF. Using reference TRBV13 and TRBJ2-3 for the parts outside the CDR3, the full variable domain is AAGVIQSPRHLIKEKRETATLKCYPIPRHDTVYWYQQGPGQDPQFLISFYEKMQSDKGSIPDRFSAQQFSDYHSELNMSSLELGDSALYFCASSRGHTTDTQYFGPGTRLTVL.

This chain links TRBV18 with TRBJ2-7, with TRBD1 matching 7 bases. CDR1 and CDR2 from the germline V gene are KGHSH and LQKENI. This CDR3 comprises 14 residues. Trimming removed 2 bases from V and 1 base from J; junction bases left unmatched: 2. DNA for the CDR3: TGTGCCAGCTCACCAGGGACAGTTTCCTACGAGCAGTACTTC. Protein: CASSPGTVSYEQYF.